This TCR beta chain originates from a study of CD8+ T cells in alopecia areata. RNA extraction and reverse transcription yielded cDNA as sequencing template. Profiling relied on immunoSEQ multiplex PCR, and the TCRdb table lists in-frame clones only, not all of them. The sample records roughly 150,000 clones, approximately 60% being singletons. This clone showed up just a few times. V was pared by 2 bases and J by 0 bases, with 12 bases between. The CDR3 consists of 15 residues. CDR1 is SGHDT, CDR2 YYEEEE, per germline. Source material: CD4+ T cells sorted from blood. The J gene is TRBJ2-7, the V gene TRBV5-6; tentative D call: TRBD2 (5 bases). This sequence originates from a human donor in good health. CDR3 in amino acids: CASSFGIQLSYEQYF. In DNA, the CDR3 is TGTGCCAGCAGCTTCGGGATTCAACTCTCCTACGAGCAGTACTTC.